The 7 T cell receptor beta chains below were found in one sample sequenced in a study of blood T cell repertoires in COVID-19. Sequenced by immunoSEQ multiplex PCR; TCRdb stores in-frame clones only, minus some. The sample includes hundreds of thousands of clones, 75% to 90% of them seen just once. The sample was peripheral blood. These receptors all stem from a man aged 55 to 70 who had recovered from COVID-19.

This rearrangement joins TRBV6-5 to TRBJ1-2, with 9 bases fitting TRBD1. Germline-derived CDR1 and CDR2 are MNHEY and SVGAGI. V shed 6 bases and J 7 bases; nucleotides not matched to a gene: 6. CDR3 length: 13 residues. This CDR3 is CASSYDRGSGYTF. CDR3 nucleotides: TGTGCCAGCAGCTACGACAGGGGGAGTGGCTACACCTTC.

The rearrangement joins TRBV7-9 to TRBJ1-1; possibly TRBD1 for D (6 bases). From germline, CDR1 is SEHNR and CDR2 FQNEAQ (reference sequence). The CDR3 is 13 residues long. Trimming took 3 bases from V and 8 from J, leaving 13 bases between them. This CDR3 is CASSFAQGGEAFF. The CDR3 DNA reads TGTGCCAGCAGCTTTGCACAGGGTGGGGAAGCTTTCTTT.

V usage is TRBV3-1 (or the pseudogene TRBV3-2) and J usage is TRBJ2-7; the D gene is possibly TRBD2 (5 bases). This CDR3 contains 13 residues. V dropped 0 bases and J dropped 7 bases, with 10 bases sitting between them. Germline CDR1 reads LGHDT; CDR2 reads YNNKEL (reference sequence). CDR3 coding DNA: TGTGCCAGCAGCCAAGACCAATCGGGGGAGCAGTACTTC. It yields the protein CASSQDQSGEQYF.

The rearrangement uses TRBV5-1 and TRBJ1-1, with TRBD1 as a possible D gene (5 bases). This CDR3 has 13 residues. Germline CDR1 is SGHRS and CDR2 is YFSETQ. The germline V and J ends were trimmed by 5 bases and 1 base, with 9 bases remaining between them. For the CDR3, the DNA is TGCGCCAGCAGGGAGGGGAAGAACACTGAAGCTTTCTTT. It codes for CASREGKNTEAFF.

This chain links TRBV4-1 with TRBJ1-6; 7 bases align to TRBD1. Germline V gene sequence: CDR1 MGHRA, CDR2 YSYEKL. The ends lost 6 bases at V and 4 bases at J; junction bases unmatched: 6. CDR3 length: 15 amino acids. CDR3 in DNA: TGCGCCAGCAGGCGTATGACAGGGTATAATTCACCCCTCCACTTT. This codes for CASRRMTGYNSPLHF.

V usage is TRBV2 and J usage is TRBJ2-3; D uncertain. Trimming removed 7 bases at V and 0 bases at J, with 11 bases between. Germline V gene lookup returns CDR1 SNHLY and CDR2 FYNNEI. The CDR3 covers 14 residues. This chain's CDR3 is CASTTRQSTDTQYF. In DNA form, the CDR3 reads TGTGCCAGCACTACCCGTCAAAGCACAGATACGCAGTATTTT.

V usage is TRBV2 and J usage is TRBJ2-1, with D unresolved. The V end lost 11 bases, the J end lost 1 base, and 12 bases lay between the germline ends. Germline values: CDR1 SNHLY, CDR2 FYNNEI. The CDR3 totals 13 residues. The CDR3 DNA is TGTGCCTCTGCCGGAGCTTCCTACAATGAGCAGTTCTTC. Its protein is CASAGASYNEQFF.